This passage covers 16 T cell receptor beta chains from one sample sequenced in a study of CXCR3-negative and CXCR3-positive naive CD8 T cells. Notes on the study in general: CXCR3-expressing naive cells carried TRB CDR3s more hydrophobic than those of CXCR3-negative naive cells.

All TRB cDNA libraries came from 5' RACE performed with UMI labels. TCRdb derives one entry per CDR3 protein from the 5' RACE reads, leaving out DNA. Its table records fewer than 90,000 distinct CDR3 sequences. Their cognate antigens are unknown. The material sequenced was naive CXCR3+ CD8+ T cells from blood. Documented subset: CD45RO-CCR7+CD27+CD95- naive CD8+ T cells expressing CXCR3 (TNR3+). These receptors all come from a human donor in good health. Some clones in this sample may be carry-over from other donors' samples.

This chain links TRBV20-1 with TRBJ1-6; the TCRdb D gene call, TRBD1, has no DNA to confirm it. Germline loops: CDR1 DFQATT, CDR2 SNEGSKA (reference sequence). The CDR3 spans 14 residues. This chain's CDR3 is CSARAHKVGSPLHF.

The V and J genes are TRBV27 and TRBJ2-1. The CDR3 is 15 residues long. Germline V lookup: CDR1 MNHEY, CDR2 SMNVEV (reference sequence). The CDR3 sequence: CASLQMAGSYNEQFF.

This chain joins TRBV7-2 and TRBJ1-3; the TRBD1 assignment by TCRdb is unverifiable without DNA. This CDR3 has 15 amino acids. The V gene's germline CDR1 is SGHTA and CDR2 FQGNSA. The CDR3: CASSLVGPPGNTIYF.

The V call is TRBV28, the J call TRBJ2-7; no DNA is available, so the TRBD1 call from TCRdb remains unchecked. From germline, CDR1 is MDHEN and CDR2 SYDVKM. The CDR3 sequence is 15 residues long. This CDR3 is CASSLASQGMYEQYF. The whole variable domain, filled in from reference TRBV28 and TRBJ2-7, reads DVKVTQSSRYLVKRTGEKVFLECVQDMDHENMFWYRQDPGLGLRLIYFSYDVKMKEKGDIPEGYSVSREKKERFSLILESASTNQTSMYLCASSLASQGMYEQYFGPGTRLTVT.

This chain uses TRBV3-1 with TRBJ2-3. The CDR3 loop spans 12 amino acids. Germline V lookup: CDR1 LGHDT, CDR2 YNNKEL (reference sequence). The CDR3 reads CASAPQEDTQYF.

V is TRBV13 and J is TRBJ2-3; TCRdb proposes TRBD2, but this gene call is untestable without DNA. This CDR3 comprises 15 residues. The V gene's germline CDR1 is PRHDT and CDR2 FYEKMQ (reference sequence). CDR3 amino acids: CASSLVRERSDTQYF.

The chain couples TRBV5-6 to TRBJ2-1; TCRdb proposes TRBD2, but this gene call is untestable without DNA. This CDR3 has 16 amino acids. CDR1 and CDR2 (germline): SGHDT, YYEEEE. The CDR3 reads CASATWGGGNYNEQFF.

The V call is TRBV21-1, the J call TRBJ2-7; the D call of TRBD2 rests on TCRdb alone, since no DNA is present to check it. TRBV21-1 is flagged as a pseudogene. CDR3 length: 17 residues. The CDR3 protein is CASSKSGLAGTADEQYF.

The chain combines TRBV11-2 with TRBJ2-3; TCRdb proposes TRBD2, but this gene call is untestable without DNA. This CDR3 region has 14 residues. CDR1 is SGHAT and CDR2 is FQNNGV in the germline V gene. Here the CDR3 reads CASSLVSDTDTQYF.

This rearrangement joins TRBV28 to TRBJ2-7; there is no DNA to check the TCRdb D call of TRBD1. The CDR3 extends over 17 amino acids. Germline V gene sequence: CDR1 MDHEN, CDR2 SYDVKM. CDR3 amino acids: CASSLSSPGHSIYEQYF.

The V call is TRBV20-1, the J call TRBJ2-2; TCRdb designates TRBD2, a call that cannot be tested without DNA. Germline assignment: CDR1 DFQATT and CDR2 SNEGSKA (reference sequence). The CDR3 is made up of 15 amino acids. CDR3 in amino acids: CSALTSGSFTGELFF.

The chain has TRBV29-1 and TRBJ1-1; TCRdb's D gene call, TRBD1, goes unchecked for lack of DNA. Germline-derived CDR1 and CDR2 are SQVTM and ANQGSEA. The CDR3 length is 12 residues. CDR3 in amino acids: CSVQGDNTEAFF.

This chain links TRBV29-1 with TRBJ2-7; the TRBD1 assignment by TCRdb is unverifiable without DNA. The CDR3 loop spans 14 amino acids. Germline CDR1 reads SQVTM; CDR2 reads ANQGSEA. CDR3 region: CSVEVGGNSLRAYF.

This chain uses TRBV12-3 or TRBV12-4 with TRBJ2-1; TCRdb designates TRBD2, a call that cannot be tested without DNA. This CDR3 comprises 12 residues. CDR3 in amino acids: CASTAIGDEQFF.

The CDR3: CASSYDPSDAYNEQFF. This chain joins TRBV6-2 or TRBV6-3 and TRBJ2-1; as DNA is missing, the TRBD2 call by TCRdb cannot be tested. There are 16 residues in the CDR3. CDR1 MNHEY and CDR2 SVGEGT come from the germline V gene.

The V gene is TRBV29-1, the J gene TRBJ2-1; TCRdb reports TRBD2, a call that lacks DNA to check it against. Germline V gene sequence: CDR1 SQVTM, CDR2 ANQGSEA. There are 14 residues in the CDR3. CDR3 sequence: CSVGTSGRWDEQFF.